This T cell receptor beta chain was captured by sequencing in a study of early stage breast cancer tumors. Study at large: Average read coverage per sample was 7.5 to 10-fold.

Study-wide points: Tumors had approximately 2.4-fold higher T cell density than normal breast. Tumor and normal breast were distinguished via blood comparison in about 90% of the 16 patients.

On this clone: The antigen is not known.

Only in-frame clones appear in the TCRdb table, and some are missing; sequencing was by immunoSEQ multiplex PCR. Among around 4,500 clones listed, around 68% were seen once. The specimen sequenced was normal breast tissue next to the tumor. The sequence was collected from a person in their sixties or seventies with breast cancer.

The CDR3 is CASSEETGLTYDANEKLFF. The CDR3, as DNA: TGTGCCAGCAGTGAGGAGACAGGGCTCACTTATGACGCTAATGAAAAACTGTTTTTT. This chain uses TRBV6-1 with TRBJ1-4, with TRBD1 matching over 7 bases. Germline V gene data show CDR1 as MNHNS and CDR2 as SASEGT. Trimming cost V 3 bases and J 3 bases; bases outside gene matches: 16. The CDR3 contains 19 residues.